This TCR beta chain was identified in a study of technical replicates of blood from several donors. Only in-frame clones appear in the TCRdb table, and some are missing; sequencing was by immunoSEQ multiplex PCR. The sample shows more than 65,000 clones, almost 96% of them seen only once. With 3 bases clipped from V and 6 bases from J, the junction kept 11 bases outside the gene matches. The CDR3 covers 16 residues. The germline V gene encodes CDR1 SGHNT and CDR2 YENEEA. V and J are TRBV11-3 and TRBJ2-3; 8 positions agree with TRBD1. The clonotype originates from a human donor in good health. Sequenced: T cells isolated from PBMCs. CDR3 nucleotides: TGTGCCAGCAGCTTCTGGACCGGGACAGGCTATGATACGCAGTATTTT. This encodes CASSFWTGTGYDTQYF.